This T cell receptor (beta chain) was identified during a study of immune aging and cytomegalovirus after organ transplant (dated by TCRdb to the early 2020s). With respect to the entire study: Three-drug immunosuppression with prednisone, tacrolimus, and mycophenolate was given to all transplant recipients. What the study reported, not specific to this receptor: Following viremia, aged-phenotype cells rose post-transplant in clones of any size, with the rise occurring earlier in large clones (days 200-264) than in small clones. Large clones contained a bigger proportion of TEMRA cells, and over time the seven largest clones (about 1,900 cells) picked up aged and TEMRA cells and lost TCM cells. Since the sequencing data did not include a CD57 measurement, a conservative gene-based definition of aging was used in its place.

Libraries were built with single-cell sequencing. Sequencing instrument: Illumina NovaSeq 6000. The BD Rhapsody Targeted mRNA and AbSeq Reagent Kit, in a microwell format, was used for cell capture and library preparation. Libraries were prepared to cover TCR, sample tags, AbSeq, and targeted mRNA from the Human T-Cell Expression Panel plus custom TOX and TOX2 primers. Libraries were sequenced on an Illumina NovaSeq. For the original study's pipeline: The analysis covered 10468 cells in total, of which 7076 were CD8 T cells and 4494 were CD8 T cells with an identifiable TCR CDR3. The BD Rhapsody Targeted Analysis Pipeline, including V(D)J processing, was run on the Seven Bridges Genomics platform to process the raw data. SeqGeq 1.6.0 was used for quality control, Sample Tag demultiplexing with Lex-BDSMK, clone identification with VDJ Explorer, and Seurat clustering. Clones comprising <1% of CD8 T cells were considered non-expanded; clones comprising >2.5% of the sample were considered clonal expansions. TCRdb reworked the public reads: Q25 trimming with fastp, MiXCR clone assembly, productive beta chains retained. Each CDR3 protein gets just one entry, which takes the most common genes and DNA from the rows behind it. The V and J calls here are based on TCRdb, not the publication. The sample includes roughly 23,000 distinct CDR3 sequences, with approximately 40% observed a single time. In total, the top ten clones hold 20% to 25% of the sample.

The germline V gene yields SGHTA for CDR1 and FQGNSA for CDR2. V is clipped by 1 base and J by 1 base, and the sequence between their germline boundaries is 3 bases long. The CDR3 contains 13 residues, cysteine and phenylalanine counted. Here the CDR3 DNA is all that survives: 39 bases in frame from base 1. This clonotype was recorded a few times. No cognate antigen has been identified for it. No base quality values were provided; no much bigger clone lies one nucleotide off. This specimen's time point label, interpreted: five sample-tagged time points from pre-transplant (day -1) to day 368 post-transplant, pooled. Thawed PBMC were stimulated with a CMV IE-1 overlapping peptide library for 11 to 12 hours, with no transport inhibitors added. Thawed cells were rested overnight and then stimulated in R10 medium with CD28/CD49d costimulation. The IE-1 peptide library was made up of 15-amino-acid peptides, each overlapping by 11 amino acids. Samples from each time point were barcoded using BD Single-Cell Multiplexing Kit Sample Tags, then pooled and stained with sorting antibodies plus oligo-conjugated anti-CD45RA. A BD FACSAria III was used to sort CMV-responsive CD8+CD137+ and CD4+CD154+ T cells at 4-way purity. Blood was drawn into EDTA vacutainers and was processed by Ficoll gradient within 1-24 hours.

The sample consisted of CMV peptide-activated CD4+ and CD8+ T cells sorted from blood, taken at five time points, pooled. In the paper's terms, the cell subset or site label means: sorted CD8+CD137+ and CD4+CD154+ T cells after roughly 13 h CMV IE-1 peptide stimulation. The sequence joins TRBV7-2 to TRBJ2-3, with the D gene call left open. This TCR was sampled from a female donor who had a heart transplant and CMV viremia. At the DNA level, the sequence is TGTGCCAGCAGCTTAGGTCGCACAGATACGCAGTATTTT. This encodes CASSLGRTDTQYF.